The clone carrying this TCR beta chain was seen at least ten times. Authors of the study amplified TCR beta CDR3 regions from RNA transcripts. Researchers ran a first-round RT-PCR on the TCR CDR3 using the HTBI primer set. TCRdb reprocessed the multiplex PCR reads with MiXCR, giving one entry per CDR3 protein. Of around 500,000 distinct CDR3 sequences detected, around 15% appear once; the ten largest clones hold approximately 14%. Clinical symptoms, serum thyroxine, TRAb, thyroid ultrasound and orbital computed tomography informed diagnoses. This entry belongs to a study of T cells in Graves' hyperthyroidism and ophthalmopathy. Study-level background: It was at initial diagnosis, before any treatment, that peripheral blood was collected.

Germline V gives CDR1 SGHAT, CDR2 FQNNGV. The CDR3 has 16 amino acids. Trimming removed 5 bases from V and 3 bases from J; junction bases left unmatched: 9. The chain joins TRBV11-2 to TRBJ2-5; 10 bases line up with TRBD2. The receptor's source is a woman aged 35 to 49 with Graves' hyperthyroidism. The source material was blood. The CDR3 here is CASSPRGTSAKETQYF. The CDR3 nucleotides read TGTGCCAGCAGCCCTCGAGGGACTAGCGCCAAAGAGACCCAGTACTTC.